This is a list of T cell receptor beta chains from one sample in a study of long-term antiretroviral therapy in people with HIV. Sequencing used immunoSEQ multiplex PCR; TCRdb keeps in-frame clones, though not all of them. Of tens of thousands of clones in the sample, about nine tenths were seen once. This material consisted of unsorted PBMCs, taken 3.2 years before starting antiretroviral therapy. These receptors all stem from a middle-aged man with HIV. CDR3s include the opening cysteine and the closing phenylalanine or tryptophan. A D gene is named only where the DNA matches it firmly. Clone size is not always given. Where it is, it says once, few, many or a class for expanded clones.

cdr3_nt cdr3_aa v_call clone_size j_call d_call
TGTGCCAGCAGCTTAGAAGGTGGGACTGAAGCTTTCTTT CASSLEGGTEAFF TRBV7-9 . TRBJ1-1 .
TGTGCCAGCAGCTGGCCGTCGGGTTCCTCCTACAATGAGCAGTTCTTC CASSWPSGSSYNEQFF TRBV5-4 once TRBJ2-1 .
TGTGCCAGCAGCTTAGTAATCAGGGACAGCTGGAATGGCTACACCTTC CASSLVIRDSWNGYTF TRBV7-2 . TRBJ1-2 TRBD1
TGTGCCACGCGTCGGGCCGGCGAGCAGTACTTC CATRRAGEQYF TRBV6-5 . TRBJ2-7 .
TGTGCCAGCAGGTCTAACTATGGCTACACCTTC CASRSNYGYTF TRBV28 . TRBJ1-2 .
TGTGCCAGCAGCTTATTGGACAGGGAGAATGGCTACACCTTC CASSLLDRENGYTF TRBV13 once TRBJ1-2 TRBD1
TGTGCCAGCAGCCAGGACGGACCCTACGAGCAGTACTTC CASSQDGPYEQYF TRBV11-3 . TRBJ2-7 .
TGCAGCGTTGTGGCACCTCCCCAAGAGACCCAGTACTTC CSVVAPPQETQYF TRBV29-1 . TRBJ2-5 .
TGTGCCAGCAGCACCTGGGACAATGAGCAGTTCTTC CASSTWDNEQFF TRBV5-4 . TRBJ2-1 .
TGTGCCAGCAGCCAAGTTCGGGCTAATTCACCCCTCCACTTT CASSQVRANSPLHF TRBV14 . TRBJ1-6 .
TGTGCCAGCTCACCGGGCGCCGCGGATACGCAGTATTTT CASSPGAADTQYF TRBV18 . TRBJ2-3 .
TGTGCCATCAGTGAGTCCACGGATGTCACAGATACGCAGTATTTT CAISESTDVTDTQYF TRBV10-3 . TRBJ2-3 .
TGCGCCAGCAGCCAAGACATATCGGGTTATCAGCCCCAGCATTTT CASSQDISGYQPQHF TRBV4-3 . TRBJ1-5 .
TGTGCCAGCAGCTTAGCGTTACCCCTAGCGCAGAGCTCCTACAATGAGCAGTTCTTC CASSLALPLAQSSYNEQFF TRBV7-9 . TRBJ2-1 .
TGTGCCAGCAGCCCACAGTTGGCACAGAACACTGAAGCTTTCTTT CASSPQLAQNTEAFF TRBV7-2 . TRBJ1-1 .
TGTGCCAGCACCGGACTAGCTGCCACCGGGGAGCTGTTTTTT CASTGLAATGELFF TRBV9 once TRBJ2-2 TRBD2
TGTGCCAGCAGTAGCGGACAGGGAAGAACTGAAGCTTTCTTT CASSSGQGRTEAFF TRBV7-9 . TRBJ1-1 TRBD1
TGTGCCAGCAGCTTAGACCGGGGGGGGCCGGGAGAGACCCAGTACTTC CASSLDRGGPGETQYF TRBV7-2 . TRBJ2-5 TRBD2
TGTGCCAGCTCACCGGAGACAGGGGGCGGTCTGCCCCAGCATTTT CASSPETGGGLPQHF TRBV18 . TRBJ1-5 TRBD1
TGTGCCTGGAGTGCGGGAGACCTTAGATTTGAGCAGTTCTTC CAWSAGDLRFEQFF TRBV30 . TRBJ2-1 .
TGTGCCAGCAGTTCAACTGGGACAGGGTCGGGGAGGGAGCAGTACTTC CASSSTGTGSGREQYF TRBV28 . TRBJ2-7 TRBD1
TGTGCCAGCAGCTTAGATTGGGTTTTGGCAGATACGCAGTATTTT CASSLDWVLADTQYF TRBV7-8 . TRBJ2-3 .
TGTGCCAGCAGCTTAAGTTCCAGGGCTGGAGAGACCCAGTACTTC CASSLSSRAGETQYF TRBV5-4 few TRBJ2-5 .
TGTGCCAGCAGTTTATTAGGGGGAGAAGCTTTCTTT CASSLLGGEAFF TRBV28 few TRBJ1-1 .
TGTGCCAGCAGCTCCCGGACAACGAGCAATCAGCCCCAGCATTTT CASSSRTTSNQPQHF TRBV5-6 once TRBJ1-5 .
TGCGCCAGCAGTGATCGAGAGACCCAGTACTTC CASSDRETQYF TRBV10-2 once TRBJ2-5 .
TGTGCCAGCAGCACCAGACGAGCCGGGCAGTACTTC CASSTRRAGQYF TRBV21-1 . TRBJ2-7 .
TGTGCCAGCTCACCCGGACAGGGGTTCCACGAGCAGTACTTC CASSPGQGFHEQYF TRBV18 . TRBJ2-7 TRBD1
TGTGCCAGCAGCAAAACAGGGGTCCGCTACTACGAGCAGTACTTC CASSKTGVRYYEQYF TRBV21-1 . TRBJ2-7 .
TGTGCCAGCAGCATCCGGGACAGTTATGGCTACACCTTC CASSIRDSYGYTF TRBV9 . TRBJ1-2 TRBD1
TGTGCCTGGAGTCCCCTGGGGGATCGGGGCGGGGGAGAGCAGTTCTTC CAWSPLGDRGGGEQFF TRBV30 . TRBJ2-1 TRBD2